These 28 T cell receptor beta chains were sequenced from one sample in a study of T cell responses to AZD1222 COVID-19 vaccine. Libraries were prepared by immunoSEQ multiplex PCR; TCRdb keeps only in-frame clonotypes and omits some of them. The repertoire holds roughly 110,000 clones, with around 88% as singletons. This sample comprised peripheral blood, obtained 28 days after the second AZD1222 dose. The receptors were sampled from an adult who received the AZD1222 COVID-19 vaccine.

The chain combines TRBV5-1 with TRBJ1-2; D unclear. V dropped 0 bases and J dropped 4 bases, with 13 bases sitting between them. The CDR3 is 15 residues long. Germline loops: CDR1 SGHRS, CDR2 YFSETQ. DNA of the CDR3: TGCGCCAGCAGCTTGGATCGGGCTTCCGTCTATGGCTACACCTTC. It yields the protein CASSLDRASVYGYTF.

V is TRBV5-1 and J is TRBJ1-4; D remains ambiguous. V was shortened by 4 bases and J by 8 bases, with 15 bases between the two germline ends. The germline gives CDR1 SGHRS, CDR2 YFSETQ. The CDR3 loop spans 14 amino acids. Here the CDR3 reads CASSKEEPKEKLFF. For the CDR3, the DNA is TGCGCCAGCAGCAAGGAGGAACCGAAGGAAAAACTGTTTTTT. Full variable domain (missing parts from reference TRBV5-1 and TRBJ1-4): KAGVTQTPRYLIKTRGQQVTLSCSPISGHRSVSWYQQTPGQGLQFLFEYFSETQRNKGNFPGRFSGRQFSNSRSEMNVSTLELGDSALYLCASSKEEPKEKLFFGSGTQLSVL.

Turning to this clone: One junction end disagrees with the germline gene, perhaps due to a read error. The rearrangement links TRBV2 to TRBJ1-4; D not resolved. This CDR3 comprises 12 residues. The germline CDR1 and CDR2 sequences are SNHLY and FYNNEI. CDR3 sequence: CASREVVEKLFF. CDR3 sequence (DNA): TGTGCCAGCAGAGAAGTGGTGGAAAAACTGTTTTTT.

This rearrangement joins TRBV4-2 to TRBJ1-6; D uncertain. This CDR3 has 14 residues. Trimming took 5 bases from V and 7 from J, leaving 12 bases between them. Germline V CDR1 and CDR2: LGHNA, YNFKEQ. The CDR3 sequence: CASSENFDNSPLHF. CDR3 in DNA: TGTGCCAGCAGCGAAAACTTCGACAATTCACCCCTCCACTTT.

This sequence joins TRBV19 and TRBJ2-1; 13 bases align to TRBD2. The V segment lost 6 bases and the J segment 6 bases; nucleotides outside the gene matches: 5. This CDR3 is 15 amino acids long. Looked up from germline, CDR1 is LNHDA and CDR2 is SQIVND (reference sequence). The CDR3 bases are TGTGCCAGTAGGACCGGGACTAGCGGGGCCAATGAGCAGTTCTTC. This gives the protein CASRTGTSGANEQFF.

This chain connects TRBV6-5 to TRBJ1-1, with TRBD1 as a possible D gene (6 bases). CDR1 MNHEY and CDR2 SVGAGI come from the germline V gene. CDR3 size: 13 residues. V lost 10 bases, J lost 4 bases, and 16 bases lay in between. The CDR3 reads CATNRVFGTEAFF. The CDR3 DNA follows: TGTGCCACCAACAGGGTTTTTGGCACTGAAGCTTTCTTT.

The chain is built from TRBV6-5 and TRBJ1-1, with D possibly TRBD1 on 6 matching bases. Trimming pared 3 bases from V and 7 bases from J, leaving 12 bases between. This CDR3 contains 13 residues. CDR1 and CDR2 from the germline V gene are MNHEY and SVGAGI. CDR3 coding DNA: TGTGCCAGCAGTTATGGGGGGGGGCTTGAAGCTTTCTTT. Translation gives CASSYGGGLEAFF.

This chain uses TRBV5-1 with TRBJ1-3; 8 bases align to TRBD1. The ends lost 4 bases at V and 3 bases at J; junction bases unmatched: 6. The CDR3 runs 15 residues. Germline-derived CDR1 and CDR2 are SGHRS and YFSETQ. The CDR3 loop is CASSPGGVGGNTIYF. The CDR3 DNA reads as TGCGCCAGCAGCCCAGGGGGCGTTGGTGGAAACACCATATATTTT.

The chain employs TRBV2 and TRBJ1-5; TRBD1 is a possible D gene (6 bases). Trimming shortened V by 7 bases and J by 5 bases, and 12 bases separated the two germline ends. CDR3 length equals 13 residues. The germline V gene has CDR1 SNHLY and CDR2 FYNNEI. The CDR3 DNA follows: TGTGCCAGCACGAGGGGGGAATATCAGCCCCAGCATTTT. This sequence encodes CASTRGEYQPQHF.

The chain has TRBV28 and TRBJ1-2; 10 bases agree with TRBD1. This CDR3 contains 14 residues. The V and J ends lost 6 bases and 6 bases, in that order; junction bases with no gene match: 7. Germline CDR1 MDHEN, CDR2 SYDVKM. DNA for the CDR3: TGTGCCAGCAGGGTGACAGGGGGCCTAGATGGCTACACCTTC. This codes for CASRVTGGLDGYTF.

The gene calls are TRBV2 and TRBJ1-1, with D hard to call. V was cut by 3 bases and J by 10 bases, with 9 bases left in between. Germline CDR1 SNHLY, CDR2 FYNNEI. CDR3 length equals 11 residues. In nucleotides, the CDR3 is TGTGCCAGCAGTGACAGCGGGAGAGCTTTCTTT. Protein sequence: CASSDSGRAFF.

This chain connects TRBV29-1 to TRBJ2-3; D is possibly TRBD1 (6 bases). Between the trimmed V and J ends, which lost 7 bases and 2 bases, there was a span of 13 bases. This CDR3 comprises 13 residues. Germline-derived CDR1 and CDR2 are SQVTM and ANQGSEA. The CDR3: CSAGDTNTDTQYF. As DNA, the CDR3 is TGCAGCGCCGGGGACACCAACACAGATACGCAGTATTTT.

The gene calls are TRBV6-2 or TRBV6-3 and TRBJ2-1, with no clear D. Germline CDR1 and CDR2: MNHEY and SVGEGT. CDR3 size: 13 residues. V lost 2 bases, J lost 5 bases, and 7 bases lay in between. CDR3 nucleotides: TGTGCCAGCAGTTACGTGCAGGACAATGAGCAGTTCTTC. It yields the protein CASSYVQDNEQFF.

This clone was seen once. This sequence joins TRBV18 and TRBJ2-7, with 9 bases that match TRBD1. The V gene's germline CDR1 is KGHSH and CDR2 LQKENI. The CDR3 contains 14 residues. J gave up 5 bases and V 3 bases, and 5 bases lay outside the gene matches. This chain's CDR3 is CASSPMGQGNEQYF. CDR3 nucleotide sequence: TGTGCCAGCTCACCTATGGGACAGGGAAACGAGCAGTACTTC.

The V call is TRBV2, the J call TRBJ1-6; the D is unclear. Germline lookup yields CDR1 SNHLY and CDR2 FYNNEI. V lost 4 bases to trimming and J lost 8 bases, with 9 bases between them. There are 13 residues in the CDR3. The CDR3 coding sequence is TGTGCCAGCAGTGGGGCGGTGGATTCACCCCTCCACTTT. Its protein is CASSGAVDSPLHF.

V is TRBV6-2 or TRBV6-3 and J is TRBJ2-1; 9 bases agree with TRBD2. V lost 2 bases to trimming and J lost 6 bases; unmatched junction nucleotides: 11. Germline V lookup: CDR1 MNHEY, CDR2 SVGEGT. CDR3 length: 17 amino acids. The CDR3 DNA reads TGTGCCAGCAGTTACGTCTCCGGGACTAGCTGGGTCAATGAGCAGTTCTTC. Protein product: CASSYVSGTSWVNEQFF.

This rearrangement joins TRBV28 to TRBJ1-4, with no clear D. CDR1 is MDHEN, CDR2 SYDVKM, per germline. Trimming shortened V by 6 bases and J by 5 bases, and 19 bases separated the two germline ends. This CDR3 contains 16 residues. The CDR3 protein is CASRPSMAGFNEKLFF. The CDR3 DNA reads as TGTGCCAGCAGACCGTCGATGGCTGGGTTCAATGAAAAACTGTTTTTT.

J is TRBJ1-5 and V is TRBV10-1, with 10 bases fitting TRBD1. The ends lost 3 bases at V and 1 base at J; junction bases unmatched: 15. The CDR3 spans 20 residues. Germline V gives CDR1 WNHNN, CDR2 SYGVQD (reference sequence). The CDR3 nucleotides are TGCGCCAGCAGTGAATTTCGGAGACAGGGGGCTAGTAAGAGCAATCAGCCCCAGCATTTT. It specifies CASSEFRRQGASKSNQPQHF.

CDR3 protein: CASSLEPGRSRGYTF. In DNA, the CDR3 is TGTGCCAGCAGCTTAGAACCAGGGAGGTCTCGTGGCTACACCTTC. This sequence joins TRBV7-6 and TRBJ1-2, with TRBD1 as a possible D gene (5 bases). The length of the CDR3 is 15 residues. Germline V gives CDR1 SGHVS, CDR2 FNYEAQ. Trimming took off 1 base at V and 7 bases at J, with 16 bases between the two ends.

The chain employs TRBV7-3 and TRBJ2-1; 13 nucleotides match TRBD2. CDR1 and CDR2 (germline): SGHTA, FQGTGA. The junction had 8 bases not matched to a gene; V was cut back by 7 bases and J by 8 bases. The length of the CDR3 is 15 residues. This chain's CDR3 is CASTLAGGPRDEQFF. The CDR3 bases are TGTGCCAGCACACTAGCGGGGGGGCCAAGGGATGAGCAGTTCTTC.

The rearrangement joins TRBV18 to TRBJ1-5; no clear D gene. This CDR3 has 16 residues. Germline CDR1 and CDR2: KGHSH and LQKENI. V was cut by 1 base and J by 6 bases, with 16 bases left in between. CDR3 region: CASSPLVIGSGQPQHF. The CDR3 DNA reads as TGTGCCAGCTCACCACTTGTAATAGGGTCCGGTCAGCCCCAGCATTTT. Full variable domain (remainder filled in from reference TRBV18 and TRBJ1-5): NAGVMQNPRHLVRRRGQEARLRCSPMKGHSHVYWYRQLPEEGLKFMVYLQKENIIDESGMPKERFSAEFPKEGPSILRIQQVVRGDSAAYFCASSPLVIGSGQPQHFGDGTRLSIL.

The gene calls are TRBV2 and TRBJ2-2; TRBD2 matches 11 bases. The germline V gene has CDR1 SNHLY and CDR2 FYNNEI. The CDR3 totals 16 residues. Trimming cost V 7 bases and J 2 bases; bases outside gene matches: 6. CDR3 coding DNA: TGTGCCAGCATGAAACTAGCGGGGGTTAACACCGGGGAGCTGTTTTTT. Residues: CASMKLAGVNTGELFF.

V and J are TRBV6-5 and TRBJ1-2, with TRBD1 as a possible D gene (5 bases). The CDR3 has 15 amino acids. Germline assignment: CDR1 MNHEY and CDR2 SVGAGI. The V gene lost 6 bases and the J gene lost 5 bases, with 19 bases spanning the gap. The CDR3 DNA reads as TGTGCCAGCAGGCGAAGCCTCCGGGGGGAGTATGGCTACACCTTC. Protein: CASRRSLRGEYGYTF.

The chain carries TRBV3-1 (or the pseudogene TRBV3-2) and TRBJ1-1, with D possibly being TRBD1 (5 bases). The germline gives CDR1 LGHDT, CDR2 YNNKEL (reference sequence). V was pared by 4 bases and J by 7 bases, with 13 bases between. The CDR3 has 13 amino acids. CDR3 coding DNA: TGTGCCAGCAGCCGCCACGGGGACGGTGAAGCTTTCTTT. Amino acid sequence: CASSRHGDGEAFF.

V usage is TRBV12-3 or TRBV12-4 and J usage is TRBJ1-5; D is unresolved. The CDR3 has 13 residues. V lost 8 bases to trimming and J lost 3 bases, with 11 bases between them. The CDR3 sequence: CASSGYNNQPQHF. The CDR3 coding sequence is TGTGCCAGCTCCGGGTATAACAATCAGCCCCAGCATTTT.

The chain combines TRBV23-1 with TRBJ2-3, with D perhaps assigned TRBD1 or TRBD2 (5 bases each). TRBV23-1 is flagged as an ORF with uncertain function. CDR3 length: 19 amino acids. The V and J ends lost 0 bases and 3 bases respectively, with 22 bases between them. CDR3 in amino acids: CASSQSRAVSGRTTDTQYF. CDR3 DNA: TGCGCCAGCAGTCAATCGAGGGCTGTATCGGGGCGCACGACAGATACGCAGTATTTT.

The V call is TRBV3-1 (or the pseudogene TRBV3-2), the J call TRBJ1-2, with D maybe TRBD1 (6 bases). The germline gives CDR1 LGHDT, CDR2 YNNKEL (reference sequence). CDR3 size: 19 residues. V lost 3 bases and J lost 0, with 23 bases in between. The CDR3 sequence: CASSHEGGDGQPANYGYTF. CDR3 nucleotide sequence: TGTGCCAGCAGCCATGAAGGGGGTGACGGACAACCCGCTAACTATGGCTACACCTTC.

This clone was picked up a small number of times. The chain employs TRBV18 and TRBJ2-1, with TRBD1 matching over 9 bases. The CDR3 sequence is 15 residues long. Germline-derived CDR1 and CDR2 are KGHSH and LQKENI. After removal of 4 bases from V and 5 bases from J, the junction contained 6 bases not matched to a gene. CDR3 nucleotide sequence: TGTGCCAGCTCACAACTACAGGGGGCGGACAATGAGCAGTTCTTC. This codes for CASSQLQGADNEQFF.